This TCR beta chain stems from a study of cytomegalovirus exposure and HLA in healthy donors. Trimming pared 0 bases from V and 10 bases from J, leaving 10 bases between. This CDR3 is built from 13 residues. The germline V gene encodes CDR1 SGHDT and CDR2 YYEEEE. Assay used: immunoSEQ multiplex PCR; TCRdb lists only in-frame clones, some missing. The sample yields about 50,000 clones, roughly nine tenths seen once. The TCR sequence derives from a man between 18 and 35 years old in good health and CMV-seronegative. The sample consisted of PBMCs. The V gene is TRBV5-6, the J gene TRBJ1-4; D not certain. The CDR3 nucleotides are TGTGCCAGCAGCTTGGACGGGAGACCAAAACTGTTTTTT. It specifies CASSLDGRPKLFF.